Sequencing of this T cell receptor beta chain was carried out in a study of CD8 T cells in ankylosing spondylitis. This clonotype was counted ten times or more. Antigen specificity is unknown. General study findings and limits: Ankylosing spondylitis blood appeared to be characterized by a TCR beta motif of about eight highly homologous variants. Reports say disease-linked clones showed up significantly more in matched ankylosing spondylitis synovial fluid. Within peripheral blood, clones linked to disease were CD8+ and relatively rare.

The J segment lost 4 bases and the V segment lost 0 bases, leaving 5 bases of the junction unmatched. This CDR3 spans 15 amino acids. Germline values: CDR1 SGDLS, CDR2 YYNGEE. TCRdb analysed the 5' RACE reads with MiXCR anew, one entry per CDR3 protein. The table has 150,000 to 200,000 distinct CDR3 sequences, about 9.9% seen once. This sequence originates from a male donor with ankylosing spondylitis or in good health (not recorded which). What was sequenced was blood, either unsorted or a sorted T cell fraction (not recorded which). The chain is built from TRBV9 and TRBJ2-5; 8 bases align to TRBD2. CDR3 coding DNA: TGTGCCAGCAGCGTAGCGGCGGGGGGATCAGAGACCCAGTACTTC. Its translation: CASSVAAGGSETQYF. Looking up the rest from reference TRBV9 and TRBJ2-5 gives the full variable domain: DSGVTQTPKHLITATGQRVTLRCSPRSGDLSVYWYQQSLDQGLQFLIQYYNGEERAKGNILERFSAQQFPDLHSELNLSSLELGDSALYFCASSVAAGGSETQYFGPGTRLLVL.